A single sample is the source of the 20 T cell receptor beta chains below, sequenced in a study of metastatic and nonmetastatic thyroid tumors. MiXCR re-clonotyped the PCR reads for TCRdb. This table holds some 27,000 clones, 20% to 25% found once. Every patient was untreated before thyroid surgery. Material: blood. The receptors originated from a male donor with papillary thyroid cancer or a benign thyroid nodule (not recorded which). Some clones in this sample may be carry-over from other donors' samples.

This clone was detected many times. J is TRBJ1-4 and V is TRBV7-2; D is undetermined. V lost 10 bases and J 8 bases, leaving 14 bases between the germline ends. The length of the CDR3 is 12 residues. Germline assignment: CDR1 SGHTA and CDR2 FQGNSA. The DNA for the CDR3 is TGTGCCACCTCGGTTGGATGGGAAAAACTGTTTTTT. This gives the protein CATSVGWEKLFF.

This clone was seen many times. The V and J genes are TRBV19 and TRBJ2-5, with D unclear. The CDR3 extends over 15 amino acids. V lost 2 bases and J lost 3, with 13 bases in between. CDR1 and CDR2 from the germline V gene are LNHDA and SQIVND (reference sequence). CDR3 bases: TGTGCCAGTAGTATATCGACGAGAAGTGAAGAGACCCAGTACTTC. Encoded protein: CASSISTRSEETQYF.

J is TRBJ2-7 and V is TRBV7-6, with a tentative D call TRBD2 (5 bases). This CDR3 has 11 residues. V was shortened by 4 bases and J by 5 bases, with 6 bases between the two germline ends. Germline CDR1 SGHVS, CDR2 FNYEAQ. The CDR3 nucleotides are TGTGCCAGCAGCTCCGGGAACGAGCAGTACTTC. This sequence encodes CASSSGNEQYF.

This clone was detected many times. This chain joins TRBV7-9 and TRBJ2-7; possibly TRBD2 for D (5 bases). CDR3 size: 15 residues. V was cut by 1 base and J by 0 bases, with 10 bases left in between. CDR1 and CDR2 from the germline V gene are SEHNR and FQNEAQ (reference sequence). This chain's CDR3 is CASSLGSGVSYEQYF. CDR3 sequence (DNA): TGTGCCAGCAGCTTAGGGAGCGGAGTCTCCTACGAGCAGTACTTC. Based on the CDR3 plus reference TRBV7-9 and TRBJ2-7, the full variable domain is DTGVSQNPRHKITKRGQNVTFRCDPISEHNRLYWYRQTLGQGPEFLTYFQNEAQLEKSRLLSDRFSAERPKGSFSTLEIQRTEQGDSAMYLCASSLGSGVSYEQYFGPGTRLTVT.

V and J are TRBV12-3 or TRBV12-4 and TRBJ2-7; 9 bases map to TRBD1. The CDR3 totals 15 residues. J lost 2 bases, V lost 5 bases, and 7 bases had no gene match. The CDR3 DNA sequence: TGTGCCAGCAGTCCGAGGACAGGGGCCACCTACGAGCAGTACTTC. Residues: CASSPRTGATYEQYF.

This clone has at least ten counts. The V call is TRBV7-6, the J call TRBJ2-2, with D hard to call. Germline V gene lookup returns CDR1 SGHVS and CDR2 FNYEAQ. This CDR3 region has 17 residues. V was shortened by 1 base and J by 2 bases, with 14 bases between the two germline ends. The CDR3 sequence: CASSLDPTRINTGELFF. The DNA of the CDR3 is TGTGCCAGCAGCTTAGACCCAACAAGAATTAACACCGGGGAGCTGTTTTTT.

This clone has ten or more counts. This rearrangement joins TRBV6-5 to TRBJ1-4, with D perhaps TRBD1 (5 bases). This CDR3 is 16 amino acids long. V lost 2 bases, J lost 8 bases, and 18 bases lay in between. Per germline, CDR1 MNHEY and CDR2 SVGAGI. The CDR3 region is CASSYLGPERGEKLFF. The CDR3 nucleotides read TGTGCCAGCAGTTACCTGGGACCAGAGCGGGGAGAAAAACTGTTTTTT.

This clone was counted many times. The V gene is TRBV11-2, the J gene TRBJ1-6; D uncertain. V shed 0 bases and J shed 9 bases, with 12 bases lying between them. From germline, CDR1 is SGHAT and CDR2 FQNNGV. This CDR3 spans 15 amino acids. CDR3 residues: CASSLDPSFTSPLHF. CDR3 in DNA: TGTGCCAGCAGCTTAGATCCCAGTTTTACTTCACCCCTCCACTTT.

This chain connects TRBV15 to TRBJ2-6; D remains unclear. This CDR3 has 17 residues. Trimming shortened V by 2 bases and J by 3 bases, and 14 bases separated the two germline ends. Germline-derived CDR1 and CDR2 are LNHNV and YYDKDF (reference sequence). The CDR3 DNA reads as TGTGCCACCAGCAGACCCCTGTGGGGTAGTGGGGCCAACGTCCTGACTTTC. It encodes CATSRPLWGSGANVLTF.

The CDR3 loop reads CSATSPILAGGRETQYF. As DNA, the CDR3 is TGCAGTGCTACAAGCCCGATTCTAGCGGGGGGGCGGGAGACCCAGTACTTC. The gene calls are TRBV20-1 and TRBJ2-5; 12 nucleotides line up with TRBD2. The ends lost 4 bases at V and 5 bases at J; junction bases unmatched: 14. This CDR3 region has 17 residues. Per the germline V gene, CDR1 is DFQATT and CDR2 is SNEGSKA (reference sequence).

This clone was recorded at least ten times. The chain recombines TRBV5-4 with TRBJ1-2, with 12 positions matching TRBD1. The J segment lost 3 bases and the V segment lost 4 bases, leaving 7 bases of the junction unmatched. Germline assignment: CDR1 SGHNT and CDR2 YYREEE (reference sequence). This CDR3 has 16 amino acids. This CDR3 is CASSQPGQGAHYGYTF. CDR3 bases: TGTGCCAGCAGCCAGCCGGGACAGGGGGCTCACTATGGCTACACCTTC.

This clone was observed many times. The V and J genes are TRBV2 and TRBJ2-1, with TRBD2 identical over 7 bases. CDR1 and CDR2 from the germline V gene are SNHLY and FYNNEI. There are 13 residues in the CDR3. The V gene end was trimmed by 7 bases and the J gene end by 9 bases; junction bases not matched to a gene: 9. The CDR3 DNA follows: TGTGCCAGCACTCCCGGACTAGGACGTGAGCAGTTCTTC. It is translated as CASTPGLGREQFF.

The sample holds one count of this clone. The rearrangement joins TRBV20-1 to TRBJ1-2; 9 bases match TRBD1. The V gene end was trimmed by 4 bases and the J gene end by 5 bases; junction bases not matched to a gene: 20. The CDR3 is made up of 18 amino acids. CDR1 is DFQATT, CDR2 SNEGSKA, per germline (reference sequence). The CDR3 sequence: CSANQPPGQGTAAYGYTF. CDR3 nucleotide sequence: TGCAGTGCTAATCAGCCTCCGGGACAGGGTACTGCAGCTTATGGCTACACCTTC.

The J gene is TRBJ1-4, the V gene TRBV5-1; no definite D call. Trimming took off 0 bases at V and 2 bases at J, with 8 bases between the two ends. Germline CDR1 and CDR2: SGHRS and YFSETQ. The CDR3 contains 15 residues. DNA for the CDR3: TGCGCCAGCAGCTTGGGAGGGTATACTAATGAAAAACTGTTTTTT. The encoded protein is CASSLGGYTNEKLFF.

This clone has only a few counts. This chain connects TRBV6-2 or TRBV6-3 to TRBJ2-5, with D tentatively TRBD2 (5 bases). This CDR3 contains 15 residues. Germline CDR1 and CDR2: MNHEY and SVGEGT. Trimming removed 6 bases from V and 1 base from J, with 15 bases in between. DNA of the CDR3: TGTGCCAGCAGGCGGGCCACGGGTGTCCAAGAGACCCAGTACTTC. It specifies CASRRATGVQETQYF.

Notes on this clone: This may stem from a read error, because a much larger clone lies one nucleotide away. The chain couples TRBV7-3 to TRBJ2-2; 9 bases match TRBD1. CDR1 SGHTA and CDR2 FQGTGA come from the germline V gene. The CDR3 spans 15 residues. In nucleotides, the CDR3 is TGTGTCAGCAGCCCTGGGACAGGGTCCACCGGGGAGCTGTTTTTT. Amino acids: CVSSPGTGSTGELFF.

This clone has a count of ten or more. The chain uses TRBV2 and TRBJ1-6; D ambiguous. The V end lost 4 bases, the J end lost 10 bases, and 11 bases lay between the germline ends. This CDR3 region has 13 residues. The germline V gene has CDR1 SNHLY and CDR2 FYNNEI. For the CDR3, the DNA is TGTGCCAGCAGTGGTACATTCCCGTCACCCCTCCACTTT. Its protein product is CASSGTFPSPLHF.

This clone showed up many times. The same CDR3 arises from other DNA sequences in this sample as well. The chain combines TRBV2 with TRBJ1-3; no reliable D call. This CDR3 spans 12 amino acids. The germline CDR1 and CDR2 sequences are SNHLY and FYNNEI. Deletions cut 1 base from V and 4 bases from J, with 2 bases between. Here the CDR3 DNA reads TGTGCCAGCAGTGAAGGGGGAAACACCATATATTTT. Translating gives CASSEGGNTIYF.

This clone was detected ten times or more. The J gene is TRBJ2-2, the V gene TRBV11-2, with 7 nucleotides matching TRBD1. V lost 3 bases, J lost 3 bases, and 13 bases stayed unmatched. Germline loops: CDR1 SGHAT, CDR2 FQNNGV. This CDR3 comprises 18 residues. CDR3 region: CASSLQGGTFSHTGELFF. For the CDR3, the DNA is TGTGCCAGCAGCTTGCAAGGGGGCACCTTTTCCCACACCGGGGAGCTGTTTTTT.

This clone showed up many times. The chain employs TRBV19 and TRBJ1-2; 7 nucleotides line up with TRBD1. Germline CDR1 reads LNHDA; CDR2 reads SQIVND (reference sequence). V dropped 6 bases and J dropped 0; count of bases not matched to a gene: 16. The CDR3 runs to 18 residues. CDR3 loop: CASRERGQGLPPNYGYTF. CDR3 DNA: TGTGCCAGTAGGGAGAGGGGGCAAGGTCTCCCTCCTAACTATGGCTACACCTTC.